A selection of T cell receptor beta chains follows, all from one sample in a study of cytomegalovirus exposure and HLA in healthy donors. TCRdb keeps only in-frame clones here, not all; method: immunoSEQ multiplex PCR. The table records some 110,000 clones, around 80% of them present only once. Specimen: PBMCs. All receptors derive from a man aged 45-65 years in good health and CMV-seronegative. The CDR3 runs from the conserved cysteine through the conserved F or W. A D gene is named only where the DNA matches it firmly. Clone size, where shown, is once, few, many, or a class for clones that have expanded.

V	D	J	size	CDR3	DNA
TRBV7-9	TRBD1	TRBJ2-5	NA	CASSLGSGGQETQYF	TGTGCCAGCAGCTTAGGGTCAGGGGGACAAGAGACCCAGTACTTC
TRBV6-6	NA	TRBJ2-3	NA	CASRRGGPADTQYF	TGTGCCAGCAGGCGCGGGGGCCCAGCAGATACGCAGTATTTT
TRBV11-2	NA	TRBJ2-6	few	CASSVSVVSGANVLTF	TGTGCCAGCAGCGTTAGCGTCGTCTCTGGGGCCAACGTCCTGACTTTC
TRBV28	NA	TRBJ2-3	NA	CASSFSAGPADTQYF	TGTGCCAGCAGTTTCAGTGCGGGCCCTGCAGATACGCAGTATTTT
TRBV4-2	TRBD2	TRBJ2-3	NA	CASSQTSGDADTQYF	TGTGCCAGCAGCCAGACTAGCGGGGATGCAGATACGCAGTATTTT
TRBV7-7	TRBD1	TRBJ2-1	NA	CASSFGQGANEQFF	TGTGCCAGCAGCTTCGGACAGGGGGCGAATGAGCAGTTCTTC
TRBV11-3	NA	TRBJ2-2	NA	CASSHLGRGGSGELFF	TGTGCCAGCAGCCACCTGGGCAGGGGTGGATCCGGGGAGCTGTTTTTT
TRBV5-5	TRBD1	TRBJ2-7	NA	CASSSGQGIGEQYF	TGTGCCAGCAGTTCGGGACAGGGAATTGGCGAGCAGTACTTC
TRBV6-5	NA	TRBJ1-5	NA	CASSGDQPQHF	TGTGCCAGCAGTGGAGATCAGCCCCAGCATTTT
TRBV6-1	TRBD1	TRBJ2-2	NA	CASSAGQGALAGELFF	TGTGCCAGCAGTGCAGGACAGGGGGCGCTGGCCGGGGAGCTGTTTTTT
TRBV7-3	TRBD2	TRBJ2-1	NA	CASSLGLAGGSNEQFF	TGTGCCAGCAGCCTGGGACTAGCGGGGGGGAGCAATGAGCAGTTCTTC
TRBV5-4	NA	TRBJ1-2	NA	CASSLNLQGDSGYTF	TGTGCCAGCAGCTTGAACCTACAGGGCGATTCTGGCTACACCTTC
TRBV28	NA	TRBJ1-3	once	CASSLRLGNTIYF	TGTGCCAGCAGTCTCAGACTTGGAAACACCATATATTTT
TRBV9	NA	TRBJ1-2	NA	CASSVTPRGANYGYTF	TGTGCCAGCAGCGTAACTCCCCGGGGAGCTAACTATGGCTACACCTTC
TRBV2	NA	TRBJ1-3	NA	CASSDRGSSGNTIYF	TGTGCCAGCAGTGACCGCGGGAGTTCCGGAAACACCATATATTTT
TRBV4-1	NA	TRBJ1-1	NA	CASSQVARKPLEAFF	TGCGCCAGCAGCCAAGTTGCCCGGAAACCACTAGAAGCTTTCTTT
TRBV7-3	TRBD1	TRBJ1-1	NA	CASSSTAQGATGNTEAFF	TGTGCCAGCAGCTCCACAGCTCAGGGGGCGACGGGGAACACTGAAGCTTTCTTT
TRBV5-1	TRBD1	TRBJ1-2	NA	CASSPRQGEGYTF	TGCGCCAGCAGCCCCAGACAGGGGGAAGGCTACACCTTC
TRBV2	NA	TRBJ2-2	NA	CASSVGGPTGELFF	TGTGCCAGCAGTGTCGGGGGTCCCACCGGGGAGCTGTTTTTT
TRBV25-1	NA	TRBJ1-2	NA	CASSEPEAYGYTF	TGTGCCAGCAGTGAACCGGAGGCCTATGGCTACACCTTC
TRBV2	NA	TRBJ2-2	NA	CASSPRASGTGELFF	TGTGCCAGCAGCCCCAGGGCGTCTGGCACCGGGGAGCTGTTTTTT
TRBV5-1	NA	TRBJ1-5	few	CASSFGEGSNQPQHF	TGCGCCAGCAGCTTTGGGGAGGGAAGCAATCAGCCCCAGCATTTT
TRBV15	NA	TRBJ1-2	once	CATSRDYWDTDYGYTF	TGTGCCACCAGCAGAGATTATTGGGACACAGACTATGGCTACACCTTC
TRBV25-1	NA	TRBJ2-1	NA	CASSDFAGTEQFF	TGTGCCAGCAGTGACTTCGCGGGTACTGAGCAGTTCTTC
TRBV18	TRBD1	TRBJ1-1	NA	CASSPLRGADTEAFF	TGTGCCAGCTCACCACTCAGGGGGGCCGACACTGAAGCTTTCTTT
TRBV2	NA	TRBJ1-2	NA	CASSPTREDYGYTF	TGTGCCAGCAGCCCTACGAGGGAAGACTATGGCTACACCTTC
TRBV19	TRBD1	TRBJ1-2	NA	CASSMRGQGGYGHTF	TGTGCCAGTAGTATGCGAGGACAGGGAGGCTATGGCCACACCTTC
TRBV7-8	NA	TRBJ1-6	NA	CASSQGGADSPLHF	TGTGCCAGCAGCCAAGGGGGGGCTGATTCACCCCTCCACTTT
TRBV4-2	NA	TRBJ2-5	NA	CASSQDRLEETQYF	TGTGCCAGCAGCCAAGATCGGTTAGAAGAGACCCAGTACTTC
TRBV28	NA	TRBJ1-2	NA	CASSRVNYGYTF	TGTGCCAGCAGTCGGGTCAACTATGGCTACACCTTC
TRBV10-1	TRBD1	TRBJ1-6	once	CASSYPRDSISSYNSPLHF	TGCGCCAGCAGTTATCCTAGGGACAGCATAAGCTCCTATAATTCACCCCTCCACTTT
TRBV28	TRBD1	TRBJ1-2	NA	CASTLGTAQGYTF	TGTGCCAGCACCCTAGGGACAGCCCAAGGCTACACCTTC
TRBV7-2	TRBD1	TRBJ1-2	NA	CASRPGTGNPLGYTF	TGTGCCAGCAGACCAGGGACAGGGAATCCACTTGGCTACACCTTC
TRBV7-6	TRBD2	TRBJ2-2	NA	CASSPRTSGGSGELFF	TGTGCCAGCAGCCCGCGGACTAGCGGGGGGTCCGGGGAGCTGTTTTTT
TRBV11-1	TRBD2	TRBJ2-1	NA	CASSLDSGGAGYEQFF	TGTGCCAGCAGCTTAGATAGCGGGGGGGCCGGGTATGAGCAGTTCTTC
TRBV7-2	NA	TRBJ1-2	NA	CASSLMEGGYGYTF	TGTGCCAGCAGCTTAATGGAGGGCGGCTATGGCTACACCTTC
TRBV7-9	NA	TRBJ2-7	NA	CASSSSSYEQYF	TGTGCCAGCAGCTCTAGCTCCTACGAGCAGTACTTC
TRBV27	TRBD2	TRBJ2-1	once	CASSLSGGATYNEQFF	TGTGCCAGCAGTTTAAGCGGGGGGGCCACCTACAATGAGCAGTTCTTC
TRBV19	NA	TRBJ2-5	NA	CASSPGAAGAETQYF	TGTGCCAGTAGCCCCGGGGCGGCGGGGGCAGAGACCCAGTACTTC
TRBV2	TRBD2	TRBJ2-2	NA	CASGGTNPFTGELFF	TGTGCCAGCGGAGGGACTAACCCATTCACCGGGGAGCTGTTTTTT
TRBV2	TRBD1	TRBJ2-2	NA	CASLGQGQTGELFF	TGTGCCAGCTTGGGACAGGGGCAAACCGGGGAGCTGTTTTTT
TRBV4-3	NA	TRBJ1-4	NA	CASSQVFQGSEKLFF	TGCGCCAGCAGCCAAGTATTCCAAGGGAGTGAAAAACTGTTTTTT
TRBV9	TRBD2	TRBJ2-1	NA	CASSVRSGRNEQFF	TGTGCCAGCAGCGTGCGTAGCGGGCGGAATGAGCAGTTCTTC